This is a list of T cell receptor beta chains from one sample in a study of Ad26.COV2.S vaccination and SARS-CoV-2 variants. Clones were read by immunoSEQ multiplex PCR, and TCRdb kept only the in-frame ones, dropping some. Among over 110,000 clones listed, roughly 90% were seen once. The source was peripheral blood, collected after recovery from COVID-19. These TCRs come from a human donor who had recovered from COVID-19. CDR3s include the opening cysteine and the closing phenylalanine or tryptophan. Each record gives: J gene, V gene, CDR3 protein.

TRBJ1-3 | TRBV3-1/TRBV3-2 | CASSQDLPSRGNTIYF
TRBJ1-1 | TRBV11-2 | CASSLSGGAFF
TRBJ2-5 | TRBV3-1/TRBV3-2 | CASSQETQYF
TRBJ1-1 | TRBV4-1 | CASSPWGPLNTEAFF
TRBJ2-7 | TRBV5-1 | CASSLTGLSYEQYF
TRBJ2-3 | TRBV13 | CASSLEVTDTQYF
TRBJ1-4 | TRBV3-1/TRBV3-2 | CASSQQQPEKLFF
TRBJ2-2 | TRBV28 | CASSFPPDRMTGELFF
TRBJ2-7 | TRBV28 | CASSFPTGLGSYEQYF
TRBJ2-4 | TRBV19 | CASLSGPKNIQYF
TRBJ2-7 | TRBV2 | CASSEALYEQYF
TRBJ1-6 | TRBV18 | CASSLGGGTDSPLHF
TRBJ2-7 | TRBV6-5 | CASSYRPGDEQYF
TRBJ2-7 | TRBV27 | CASSPSGGRPYEQYF
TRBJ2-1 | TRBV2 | CASSEVAGVYNEQFF
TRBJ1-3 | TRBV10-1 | CASSETPGNTIYF
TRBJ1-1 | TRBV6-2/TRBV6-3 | CASSWGYTEAFF
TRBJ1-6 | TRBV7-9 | CASSGGSGNSPLHF
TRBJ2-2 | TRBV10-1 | CASSETLAGSTGELFF
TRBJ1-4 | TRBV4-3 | CASSQEGSSNEKLFF
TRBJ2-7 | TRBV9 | CASSPTGGRYEQYF
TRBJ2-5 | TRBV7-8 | CASSPLQPETQYF
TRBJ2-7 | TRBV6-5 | CASSVGGFNSYEQYF
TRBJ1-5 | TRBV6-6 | CASSYAGQPQHF
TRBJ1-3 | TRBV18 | CASSPTTGGNTIYF
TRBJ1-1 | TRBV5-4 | CASSPSARENTEAFF
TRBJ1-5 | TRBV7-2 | CASSLDRGNQPQHF
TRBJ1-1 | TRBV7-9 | CASSFGGIAPTEAFF
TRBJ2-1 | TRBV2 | CASSELIGNEQFF
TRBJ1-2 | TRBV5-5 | CASSLLGPNYGYTF
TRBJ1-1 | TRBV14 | CASSQGPRTNTEAFF
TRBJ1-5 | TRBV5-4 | CASSVGGSQPQHF
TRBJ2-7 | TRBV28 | CASSFPGTYYEQYF
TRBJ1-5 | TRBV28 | CASSFGDRDFQPQHF
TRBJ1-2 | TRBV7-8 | CASSLRGGGGGYTF
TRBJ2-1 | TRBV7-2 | CASSHSSGGGPYSYNEQFF
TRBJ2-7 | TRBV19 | CATGTLGSYEQYF
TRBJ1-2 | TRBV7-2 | CASSLEAGNYGYTF
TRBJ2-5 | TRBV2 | CASSLRTVVETQYF
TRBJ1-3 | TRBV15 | CATSSRYPREGNTIYF
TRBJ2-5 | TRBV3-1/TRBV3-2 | CASSQVGAGISTSGGLKGRETQYF
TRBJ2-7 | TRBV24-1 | CATSDPGQGLDEQYF
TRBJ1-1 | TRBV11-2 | CASRKGRGGRGNTEAFF
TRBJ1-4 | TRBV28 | CASSLPKGRGDEKLFF
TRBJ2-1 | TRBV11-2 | CASSLVQYNEQFF
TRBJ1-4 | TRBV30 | CAWAETATNEKLFF
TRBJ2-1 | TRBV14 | CASSQEGTGGKFF
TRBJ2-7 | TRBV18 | CASSPMGSYEQYF